This T cell receptor beta chain is from a study of T cell responses to AZD1222 COVID-19 vaccine. Assay: immunoSEQ multiplex PCR; the TCRdb copy retains only in-frame clones and omits some. There are about 150,000 clones in the sample; 88% occur only once, and roughly 5.4% lies in the top ten. As for this clone: Its specificity is not known.

Whole-study results and caveats: It should be noted that donors were predominantly white British and more often female, and clonal diversity was possibly underestimated. The study found vaccine-associated CD4 TCRs spanning spike, dominant at 160-218 and 743-854. All repertoire sampling was performed exclusively after the peak T cell response.

V shed 5 bases and J shed 5 bases, with 17 bases lying between them. Germline CDR1 and CDR2: SGHRS and YFSETQ. The CDR3 extends over 14 amino acids. This chain uses TRBV5-1 with TRBJ2-7; D is unclear. The sample was peripheral blood, taken 28 days after the second dose of the MenACWY control vaccine. The sequence was obtained from an adult who received the MenACWY meningococcal vaccine as a control. The CDR3 DNA follows: TGCGCCAGCAGTCAACGGGCATTCGGTGACGAGCAGTACTTC. Translated: CASSQRAFGDEQYF. Complete variable domain (other parts from reference TRBV5-1 and TRBJ2-7): KAGVTQTPRYLIKTRGQQVTLSCSPISGHRSVSWYQQTPGQGLQFLFEYFSETQRNKGNFPGRFSGRQFSNSRSEMNVSTLELGDSALYLCASSQRAFGDEQYFGPGTRLTVT.